This entry concerns a single T cell receptor beta chain. The data originate from a study of blood T cell repertoires in COVID-19. Study in general: Researchers got acute and convalescent COVID-19 samples from the United States, Italy and Spain.

The data were produced by immunoSEQ multiplex PCR, yet TCRdb's version contains in-frame clones alone and is incomplete. The sample holds 200,000 to 250,000 clones; more than 85% are singletons and the top ten take about a tenth. V shed 1 base, J shed 2 bases, and the junction held 9 bases outside the gene matches. The germline gives CDR1 SGHNT, CDR2 YENEEA. The CDR3 is made up of 19 amino acids. V is TRBV11-3 and J is TRBJ1-5; 12 positions match TRBD1. The TCR originated in a woman between 50 and 59 years old with COVID-19, enrolled during active disease. Material for sequencing was peripheral blood. The CDR3 DNA is TGTGCCAGCAGCTTAGCCCGGGGACAGGGGGCCAGGGGCAATCAGCCCCAGCATTTT. Its protein product is CASSLARGQGARGNQPQHF.